Listed here are 8 T cell receptor beta chains from one sample, sequenced in a study of shared clonotypes between healthy human individuals. Sequencing was performed with immunoSEQ multiplex PCR; in TCRdb, only in-frame clones are kept and a portion is missing. The sample includes 2 million or so clones, roughly 94% seen only once; the top ten take 0.13%. The sequencing input was naive CD4+ T cells sorted from blood. Subset here: CD45RA+ positively selected. The receptors shown here come from a man in his late teens or twenties in good health.

The chain uses TRBV2 and TRBJ1-1; D is unresolved. Germline V lookup: CDR1 SNHLY, CDR2 FYNNEI. The CDR3 sequence is 13 residues long. Trimming pared 3 bases from V and 0 bases from J, leaving 5 bases between. As DNA, the CDR3 is TGTGCCAGCAGTGACCGTTTGAACACTGAAGCTTTCTTT. It specifies CASSDRLNTEAFF.

The gene calls are TRBV23-1 and TRBJ2-7, with D hard to call. TRBV23-1 is identified as an open reading frame with a role that is uncertain. Trimming pared 0 bases from V and 5 bases from J, leaving 8 bases between. CDR3 length: 13 residues. DNA for the CDR3: TGCGCCAGCAGTCAATCTCGACCCCACGAGCAGTACTTC. Its translation: CASSQSRPHEQYF.

Concerning this clone: Additional DNA sequences in this sample encode the identical CDR3. V usage is TRBV7-9 and J usage is TRBJ2-3; 10 nucleotides match TRBD2. Germline loops: CDR1 SEHNR, CDR2 FQNEAQ (reference sequence). This CDR3 spans 15 amino acids. Losses at the gene ends were 4 bases for V and 0 bases for J; bases not matched to a gene: 1. CDR3 in amino acids: CASSSSGGSTDTQYF. CDR3 nucleotides: TGTGCCAGCAGCTCTAGCGGGGGCAGCACAGATACGCAGTATTTT. Full variable domain (rest looked up from reference TRBV7-9 and TRBJ2-3): DTGVSQNPRHKITKRGQNVTFRCDPISEHNRLYWYRQTLGQGPEFLTYFQNEAQLEKSRLLSDRFSAERPKGSFSTLEIQRTEQGDSAMYLCASSSSGGSTDTQYFGPGTRLTVL.

This chain connects TRBV19 to TRBJ1-3; D possibly corresponds to TRBD1 (5 bases). Germline V gene sequence: CDR1 LNHDA, CDR2 SQIVND (reference sequence). The CDR3 is 15 amino acids. V was pared by 5 bases and J by 3 bases, with 14 bases between. In DNA form, the CDR3 reads TGTGCCAGTAGTCGTCAGGGACTGGGTGGAAACACCATATATTTT. It translates to CASSRQGLGGNTIYF.

The chain is built from TRBV18 and TRBJ1-6; D gene unclear. Germline V gene sequence: CDR1 KGHSH, CDR2 LQKENI. This CDR3 has 14 residues. Trimming left V 3 bases short and J 7 bases short, with 10 bases between. The chain's CDR3 is CASSPGGTNSPLHF. The CDR3 DNA is TGTGCCAGCTCACCGGGAGGTACAAATTCACCCCTCCACTTT.

This chain connects TRBV27 to TRBJ1-6, with 7 nucleotides matching TRBD1. Germline CDR1 reads MNHEY; CDR2 reads SMNVEV (reference sequence). Trimming cost V 5 bases and J 6 bases; bases outside gene matches: 7. The CDR3 runs to 15 residues. CDR3: CASSPPGTANSPLHF. The DNA of the CDR3 is TGTGCCAGCAGTCCGCCCGGGACAGCTAATTCACCCCTCCACTTT.

The chain carries TRBV5-1 and TRBJ2-7; 10 positions agree with TRBD2. CDR3 length: 18 residues. V dropped 0 bases and J dropped 1; count of bases not matched to a gene: 10. CDR1 SGHRS and CDR2 YFSETQ come from the germline V gene. CDR3 in DNA: TGCGCCAGCAGCTTGGAACCCCTGTCTAGCGGGAGTTCCTACGAGCAGTACTTC. Protein sequence: CASSLEPLSSGSSYEQYF.

This chain uses TRBV30 with TRBJ1-1; perhaps TRBD1 as D (6 bases). V was clipped by 0 bases and J by 4 bases, with 12 bases between them. Germline V lookup: CDR1 GTSNPN, CDR2 SVGIG (reference sequence). The CDR3 has 14 amino acids. CDR3 amino acids: CAWSVQGFGTEAFF. The CDR3 nucleotides are TGTGCCTGGAGTGTACAGGGTTTTGGCACTGAAGCTTTCTTT.